Following are 26 T cell receptor beta chains from one sample sequenced in a study of T cells after yellow fever vaccination. TCRdb used MiXCR to reprocess the 5' RACE reads, holding one entry per CDR3 protein. The table shows some 350,000 distinct CDR3 sequences, with about 4% occurring only once. The material sequenced was PBMCs, taken 5 days after the yellow fever booster vaccination. Every receptor here comes from a man aged 18 to 35 who received the YFV17D yellow fever vaccine.

The J gene is TRBJ1-1, the V gene TRBV19; D perhaps matches TRBD1 (5 bases). The CDR3 has 12 amino acids. The germline gives CDR1 LNHDA, CDR2 SQIVND (reference sequence). Trimming took 4 bases from V and 8 from J, leaving 11 bases between them. The CDR3 sequence is CASSTWGVEAFF. The CDR3 nucleotides read TGTGCCAGTAGTACTTGGGGGGTGGAAGCTTTCTTT.

A few counts support this clonotype. The chain recombines TRBV12-3 or TRBV12-4 with TRBJ2-5; TRBD1 is a possible D gene (6 bases). The CDR3 sequence is 18 residues long. V was pared by 3 bases and J by 1 base, with 21 bases between. CDR3 region: CASSLGASLYSFQETQYF. The DNA for the CDR3 is TGTGCCAGCAGTTTGGGGGCCAGTCTATACTCCTTCCAAGAGACCCAGTACTTC.

The rearrangement links TRBV6-5 to TRBJ1-2; possibly TRBD1 for D (6 bases). There are 16 residues in the CDR3. Germline V lookup: CDR1 MNHEY, CDR2 SVGAGI. Trimming took off 0 bases at V and 0 bases at J, with 11 bases between the two ends. The DNA of the CDR3 is TGTGCCAGCAGTTACTCGATTACAGGGACTAACTATGGCTACACCTTC. Encoded protein: CASSYSITGTNYGYTF.

J is TRBJ1-2 and V is TRBV27; 7 bases are shared with TRBD1. Per the germline V gene, CDR1 is MNHEY and CDR2 is SMNVEV (reference sequence). This CDR3 has 14 residues. V lost 5 bases, J lost 2 bases, and 5 bases stayed unmatched. DNA of the CDR3: TGTGCCAGCAGTCCTCAGGGGGAAAACTATGGCTACACCTTC. Translated: CASSPQGENYGYTF.

This clonotype occurred a few times. The chain employs TRBV6-4 and TRBJ1-5; no definite D call. The CDR3 sequence is 15 residues long. Germline V lookup: CDR1 MRHNA, CDR2 SNTAGT. Trimming removed 7 bases at V and 0 bases at J, with 13 bases between. In nucleotides, the CDR3 is TGTGCCAGCAAGGAACGGCCATATAGCAATCAGCCCCAGCATTTT. Translation: CASKERPYSNQPQHF.

This clonotype was seen a handful of times. The genes are TRBV12-3 or TRBV12-4 and TRBJ2-5; D may be TRBD1 or TRBD2 (5 bases each). The V and J ends lost 5 bases and 0 bases respectively, with 13 bases between them. The length of the CDR3 is 15 residues. The DNA for the CDR3 is TGTGCCAGCAGTCCCGGGGCCCTGTACCAAGAGACCCAGTACTTC. Protein: CASSPGALYQETQYF.

This clonotype was seen many times. The rearrangement uses TRBV18 and TRBJ2-3, with 8 nucleotides matching TRBD2. Germline CDR1 reads KGHSH; CDR2 reads LQKENI. Germline trimming cut 6 bases from V and 1 base from J; bases unmatched to any gene: 3. The length of the CDR3 is 14 residues. CDR3 nucleotides: TGTGCCAGCTCCCAGACTAGCGGCACAGATACGCAGTATTTT. Amino acid sequence: CASSQTSGTDTQYF.

Ten or more counts support this clonotype. The chain is built from TRBV7-6 and TRBJ2-5; 12 nucleotides align to TRBD2. The germline V gene has CDR1 SGHVS and CDR2 FNYEAQ. V lost 4 bases, J lost 5 bases, and 8 bases stayed unmatched. CDR3 size: 16 residues. DNA for the CDR3: TGTGCCAGCAGCTCACTAGCGGGGGGACAATCGGAGACCCAGTACTTC. Translated: CASSSLAGGQSETQYF.

In this sample, this clonotype turned up a few times. The genes are TRBV5-1 and TRBJ2-5, with 12 nucleotides matching TRBD2. CDR1 is SGHRS, CDR2 YFSETQ, per germline. This CDR3 is built from 17 residues. After removal of 4 bases from V and 0 bases from J, the junction contained 7 bases not matched to a gene. In DNA, the CDR3 is TGCGCCAGCAGCAAGGCCCTAGCGGGGGGGGACCAAGAGACCCAGTACTTC. Its protein is CASSKALAGGDQETQYF.

At least ten counts were recorded for this clonotype. The chain carries TRBV7-2 and TRBJ2-2; TRBD2 agrees at 9 bases. J was trimmed by 7 bases and V by 8 bases; bases with no gene match: 11. This CDR3 has 15 amino acids. Germline V gene data show CDR1 as SGHTA and CDR2 as FQGNSA. The CDR3 nucleotides read TGTGCCAGCTCGGGGACTAGCTCTTGGGGCGGGGAGCTGTTTTTT. Protein: CASSGTSSWGGELFF.

This clonotype was counted at least ten times. The V gene is TRBV4-3, the J gene TRBJ2-3; D is possibly TRBD1 (5 bases). The CDR3 runs to 13 residues. Germline V gene lookup returns CDR1 LGHNA and CDR2 YSLEER. The V and J ends lost 4 bases and 5 bases respectively, with 10 bases between them. As DNA, the CDR3 is TGCGCCAGCAGCCCTTTAGGGGAAGATACGCAGTATTTT. Its translation is CASSPLGEDTQYF.

The V call is TRBV27, the J call TRBJ1-2; TRBD1 is a possible D gene (6 bases). Germline V gives CDR1 MNHEY, CDR2 SMNVEV (reference sequence). The germline V and J ends were trimmed by 8 bases and 6 bases, with 13 bases remaining between them. This CDR3 has 12 residues. The DNA of the CDR3 is TGTGCCAGCTGCAGGGGAGGGAATGGCTACACCTTC. Translating it yields CASCRGGNGYTF.

This clonotype has only a few counts. CDR3 DNA: TGTGCCAGCAGCCCTCGACTAGCGGGGGGGCCGGAGACCCAGTACTTC. Its translation is CASSPRLAGGPETQYF. The chain couples TRBV9 to TRBJ2-5, with 14 bases lining up with TRBD2. V gave up 4 bases and J gave up 5 bases; unmatched junction bases: 7. CDR3 length: 16 amino acids. Germline CDR1 and CDR2: SGDLS and YYNGEE.

The gene calls are TRBV5-6 and TRBJ1-4; 7 bases map to TRBD1. V gave up 0 bases and J gave up 13 bases; unmatched junction bases: 18. This CDR3 is built from 17 residues. Germline lookup yields CDR1 SGHDT and CDR2 YYEEEE. CDR3 amino acids: CASSLAHRTGEKGVLFF. The CDR3 DNA reads TGTGCCAGCAGCTTGGCCCACCGTACAGGGGAGAAAGGGGTACTGTTTTTT.

Here the CDR3 reads CASSLWGSNYGYTF. The CDR3 nucleotides are TGCGCCAGCAGCTTGTGGGGATCTAACTATGGCTACACCTTC. The genes are TRBV5-1 and TRBJ1-2; D remains unclear. The CDR3 runs 14 residues. The V and J ends lost 1 base and 0 bases respectively, with 7 bases between them. The germline V gene has CDR1 SGHRS and CDR2 YFSETQ.

This clonotype was seen ten or more times. The chain carries TRBV4-3 and TRBJ2-7, with TRBD2 as a possible D gene (5 bases). CDR1 and CDR2 (germline): LGHNA, YSLEER. Trimming removed 2 bases at V and 7 bases at J, with 12 bases between. The CDR3 sequence is 13 residues long. CDR3 protein: CASSQIAGGEQYV. Written as DNA, the CDR3 is TGCGCCAGCAGCCAAATTGCGGGCGGAGAGCAGTACGTC.

This clonotype came up a few times. The chain combines TRBV20-1 with TRBJ2-1; 7 bases align to TRBD2. The CDR3 has 14 amino acids. The J segment lost 5 bases and the V segment lost 4 bases, leaving 8 bases of the junction unmatched. Germline CDR1 and CDR2: DFQATT and SNEGSKA (reference sequence). The CDR3 is CSAISGGMDNEQFF. The CDR3 DNA follows: TGCAGTGCTATCTCGGGGGGTATGGACAATGAGCAGTTCTTC.

The V and J genes are TRBV29-1 and TRBJ2-7; D is ambiguous. Trimming shortened V by 4 bases and J by 2 bases, and 6 bases separated the two germline ends. Germline V CDR1 and CDR2: SQVTM, ANQGSEA. There are 11 residues in the CDR3. CDR3 nucleotide sequence: TGCAGCGTTGGTCACGCCTACGAGCAGTACTTC. Its translation is CSVGHAYEQYF.

The CDR3 reads CASSKRYEQYF. The DNA of the CDR3 is TGTGCCAGCAGTAAACGCTACGAGCAGTACTTC. The chain is built from TRBV12-3 or TRBV12-4 and TRBJ2-7; D ambiguous. V was trimmed by 5 bases and J by 3 bases, leaving 5 bases between them. The CDR3 contains 11 residues.

This clonotype has only a few counts. V usage is TRBV10-3 and J usage is TRBJ2-3; 10 bases align to TRBD2. The germline CDR1 and CDR2 sequences are ENHRY and SYGVKD. Trimming took 4 bases from V and 3 from J; bases not matched to a gene: 7. CDR3 length: 16 amino acids. This chain's CDR3 is CAISGKAGGPTDTQYF. As DNA, the CDR3 is TGTGCCATCAGTGGAAAAGCGGGGGGGCCGACAGATACGCAGTATTTT.

This clonotype was counted many times. The chain has TRBV4-3 and TRBJ1-2, with 7 nucleotides matching TRBD1. There are 14 residues in the CDR3. J was trimmed by 5 bases and V by 2 bases; bases with no gene match: 5. The germline V gene has CDR1 LGHNA and CDR2 YSLEER. The CDR3 region has the DNA TGCGCCAGCAGCCAACGTGACAGGGATTATGGCTACACCTTC. Translation gives CASSQRDRDYGYTF.

The chain combines TRBV19 with TRBJ1-4, with 7 bases lining up with TRBD1. The CDR3 has 13 residues. CDR1 is LNHDA, CDR2 SQIVND, per germline (reference sequence). V lost 10 bases and J lost 8; bases outside the gene matches: 10. The CDR3: CATADRPSEKLFF. The CDR3, as DNA: TGTGCCACCGCGGACAGGCCCTCGGAAAAACTGTTTTTT.

This clonotype showed up many times. The rearrangement uses TRBV20-1 and TRBJ2-1, with 16 bases aligning to TRBD2. The V segment lost 6 bases and the J segment 5 bases; nucleotides outside the gene matches: 7. The CDR3 consists of 16 residues. Per the germline V gene, CDR1 is DFQATT and CDR2 is SNEGSKA (reference sequence). In nucleotides, the CDR3 is TGCAGTGCCGGGACTAGCGGGGGGGCGGCGAACAATGAGCAGTTCTTC. This codes for CSAGTSGGAANNEQFF.

This clonotype was counted between two and nine times. The chain couples TRBV20-1 to TRBJ1-3, with D hard to call. CDR1 is DFQATT and CDR2 is SNEGSKA in the germline V gene (reference sequence). V was pared by 2 bases and J by 0 bases, with 8 bases between. The CDR3 extends over 14 amino acids. CDR3: CSARIASSGNTIYF. The CDR3 DNA reads TGCAGTGCTAGAATAGCAAGCTCTGGAAACACCATATATTTT.

The J gene is TRBJ2-5, the V gene TRBV20-1; perhaps D is TRBD1 or TRBD2 (6 bases each). Germline CDR1 and CDR2: DFQATT and SNEGSKA (reference sequence). V gave up 0 bases and J gave up 3 bases, with 14 bases separating them. There are 15 residues in the CDR3. The CDR3 nucleotides read TGCAGTGCTAGAGACGGGGGCAGGGGCGAAGAGACCCAGTACTTC. Translated, it gives CSARDGGRGEETQYF.

This clonotype was seen ten or more times. The chain recombines TRBV7-2 with TRBJ2-7, with TRBD2 identical over 11 bases. The trim removed 5 bases at V and 2 bases at J, leaving 8 bases unmatched. CDR1 is SGHTA, CDR2 FQGNSA, per germline. This CDR3 spans 16 amino acids. CDR3 region: CASSPLAGGPTYEQYF. The CDR3 DNA sequence: TGTGCCAGCAGCCCCCTAGCGGGGGGCCCGACCTACGAGCAGTACTTC.